The present T cell receptor beta chain was sequenced within a study of blood T cell repertoires in COVID-19. For the study at large: COVID-19 samples, acute and convalescent, were from the United States, Italy and Spain. T cells, B-cell-depleted T cells, or PBMCs provided the cDNA or gDNA that served as material.

Germline V lookup: CDR1 MNHEY, CDR2 SVGAGI. The CDR3 totals 13 residues. Trimming took 2 bases from V and 6 from J, leaving 10 bases between them. Per the study methods: Estimated nucleated cell counts came from reference gene primer amplification. Produced via immunoSEQ multiplex PCR; TCRdb's table is partial and in-frame only. The D gene and trimming were derived from the DNA, and the V and J assignments and clone size from that table. The sample carries over 110,000 clones, 81% recorded once. This clone has just one count. The sequencing sample was made of peripheral blood. The clonotype comes from a human donor in a cohort sampled during active COVID-19. V usage is TRBV6-5 and J usage is TRBJ1-1, with a tentative D call TRBD1 (5 bases). The CDR3: CASSYQGGAEAFF. The CDR3 bases are TGTGCCAGCAGTTACCAGGGAGGGGCTGAAGCTTTCTTT.